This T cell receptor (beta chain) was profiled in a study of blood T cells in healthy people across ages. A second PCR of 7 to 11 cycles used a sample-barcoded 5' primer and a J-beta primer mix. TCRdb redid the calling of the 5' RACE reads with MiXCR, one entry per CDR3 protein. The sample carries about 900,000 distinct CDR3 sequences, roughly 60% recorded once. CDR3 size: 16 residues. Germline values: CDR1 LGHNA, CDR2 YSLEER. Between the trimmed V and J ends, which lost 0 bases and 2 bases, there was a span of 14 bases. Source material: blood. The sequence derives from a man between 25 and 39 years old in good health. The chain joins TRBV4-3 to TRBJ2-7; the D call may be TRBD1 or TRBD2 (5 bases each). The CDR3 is CASSQDRGVYTYEQYF. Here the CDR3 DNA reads TGCGCCAGCAGCCAAGATCGAGGGGTTTACACCTACGAGCAGTACTTC.